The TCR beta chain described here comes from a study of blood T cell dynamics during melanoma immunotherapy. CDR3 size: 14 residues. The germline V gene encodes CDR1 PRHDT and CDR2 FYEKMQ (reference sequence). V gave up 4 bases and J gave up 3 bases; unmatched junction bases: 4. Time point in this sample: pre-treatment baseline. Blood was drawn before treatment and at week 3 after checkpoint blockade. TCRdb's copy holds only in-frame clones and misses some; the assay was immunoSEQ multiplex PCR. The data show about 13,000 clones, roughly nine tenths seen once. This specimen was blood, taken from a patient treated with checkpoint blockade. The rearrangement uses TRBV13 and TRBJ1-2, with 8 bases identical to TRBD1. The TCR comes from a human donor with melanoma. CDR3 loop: CASSSGGSYYGYTF. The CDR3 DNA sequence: TGTGCCAGCAGCTCAGGGGGCTCATACTATGGCTACACCTTC.